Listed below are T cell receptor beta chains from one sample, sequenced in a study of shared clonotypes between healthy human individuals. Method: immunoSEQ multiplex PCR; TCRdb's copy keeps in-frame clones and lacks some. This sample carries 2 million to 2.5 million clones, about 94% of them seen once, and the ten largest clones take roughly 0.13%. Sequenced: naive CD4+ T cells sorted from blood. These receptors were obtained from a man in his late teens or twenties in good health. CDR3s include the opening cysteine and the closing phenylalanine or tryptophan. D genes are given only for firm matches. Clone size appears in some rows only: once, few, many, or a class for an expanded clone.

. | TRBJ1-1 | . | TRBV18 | CASSPPMGTRNTEAFF | TGTGCCAGCTCACCACCGATGGGGACTAGGAACACTGAAGCTTTCTTT
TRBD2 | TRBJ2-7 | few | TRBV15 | CATSREGLAYEQYF | TGTGCCACCAGCAGAGAGGGACTAGCCTACGAGCAGTACTTC
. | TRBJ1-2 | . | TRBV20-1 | CLKGHSYGYTF | TGCCTGAAGGGTCATTCCTATGGCTACACCTTC
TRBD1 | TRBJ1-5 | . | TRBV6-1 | CASDQIVQGYQPQHF | TGTGCCAGCGACCAGATTGTACAGGGGTATCAGCCCCAGCATTTT
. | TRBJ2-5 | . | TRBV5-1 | CASSLESYPAETQYF | TGCGCCAGCAGCTTGGAATCGTACCCAGCGGAGACCCAGTACTTC
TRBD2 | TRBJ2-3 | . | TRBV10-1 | CASSEVSAGGHIDTQYF | TGCGCCAGCAGTGAAGTTTCAGCGGGGGGGCATATAGATACGCAGTATTTT
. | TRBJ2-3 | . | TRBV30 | CAWSAHTGFTDTQYF | TGTGCCTGGAGTGCACACACAGGGTTCACAGATACGCAGTATTTT
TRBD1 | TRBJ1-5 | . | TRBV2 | CASRGQSSNQPQHF | TGTGCCAGCAGGGGACAGAGTAGCAATCAGCCCCAGCATTTT
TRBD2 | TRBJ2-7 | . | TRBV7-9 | CASSSGTNYYEQYF | TGTGCCAGCAGCTCCGGGACTAACTACTACGAGCAGTACTTC
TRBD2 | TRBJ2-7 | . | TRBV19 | CASSMASGSINYEQYF | TGTGCCAGTAGTATGGCTAGCGGGTCTATTAACTACGAGCAGTACTTC
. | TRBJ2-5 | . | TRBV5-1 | CASSLEVVGETQYF | TGCGCCAGCAGCTTGGAGGTGGTAGGAGAGACCCAGTACTTC
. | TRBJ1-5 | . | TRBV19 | CASSIAPDSNQPQHF | TGTGCCAGTAGTATAGCACCAGATAGCAATCAGCCCCAGCATTTT
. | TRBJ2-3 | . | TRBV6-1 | CASSKRDPGTDTQYF | TGTGCCAGCAGTAAAAGGGACCCAGGCACAGATACGCAGTATTTT
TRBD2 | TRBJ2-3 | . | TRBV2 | CASRLAGGTDTQYF | TGTGCCAGCAGACTAGCGGGGGGCACAGATACGCAGTATTTT
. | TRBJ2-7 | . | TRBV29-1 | CSVGSGVPYEQYF | TGCAGCGTTGGGTCAGGGGTACCCTACGAGCAGTACTTC
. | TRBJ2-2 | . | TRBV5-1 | CASSSTRSGELFF | TGCGCCAGCAGCTCGACTAGGTCCGGGGAGCTGTTTTTT
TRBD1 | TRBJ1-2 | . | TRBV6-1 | CASTPGQGLSGYTF | TGTGCCAGCACTCCGGGACAGGGACTCTCTGGCTACACCTTC
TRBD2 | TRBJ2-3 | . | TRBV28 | CASSTQRLAGHTDTQYF | TGTGCCAGCAGTACACAGCGGTTAGCGGGGCACACAGATACGCAGTATTTT
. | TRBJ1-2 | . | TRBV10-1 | CASSRGTPGYGYTF | TGCGCCAGCAGCCGAGGGACCCCTGGGTATGGCTACACCTTC
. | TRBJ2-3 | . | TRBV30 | CAWSSGRSDTQYF | TGTGCCTGGAGTTCAGGGAGGTCAGATACGCAGTATTTT
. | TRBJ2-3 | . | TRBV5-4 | CASAQGSESTDTQYF | TGTGCCAGCGCCCAGGGGTCGGAGAGCACAGATACGCAGTATTTT
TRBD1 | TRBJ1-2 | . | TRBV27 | CASRAGTGLSGYTF | TGTGCCAGCAGGGCCGGGACAGGGCTAAGTGGCTACACCTTC
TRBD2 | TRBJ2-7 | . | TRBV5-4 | CASSPGLADHEQYF | TGTGCCAGCAGCCCGGGACTAGCGGATCACGAGCAGTACTTC
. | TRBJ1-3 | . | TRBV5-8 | CASGSIGNTIYF | TGTGCCAGCGGATCAATTGGAAACACCATATATTTT
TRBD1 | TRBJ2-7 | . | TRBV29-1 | CSVSGQQGVRSYEQYF | TGCAGCGTTTCCGGACAACAGGGGGTGAGATCCTACGAGCAGTACTTC
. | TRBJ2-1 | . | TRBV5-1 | CASSLMAESYNEQFF | TGCGCCAGCAGCTTGATGGCGGAGTCCTACAATGAGCAGTTCTTC